These T cell receptor beta chains were read from a single sample in a study of blood T cell repertoires in COVID-19. The data were produced by immunoSEQ multiplex PCR, yet TCRdb's version contains in-frame clones alone and is incomplete. Found here are hundreds of thousands of clones, around 90% of them singletons; the top ten hold approximately 3%. Sequencing was done on a sample of peripheral blood. These receptors were taken from a woman younger than 45 with COVID-19, enrolled during active disease. Each CDR3 is given with its conserved first and last residue. The order of the fields is V gene, J gene, CDR3 length, CDR3 protein.

V: TRBV25-1
J: TRBJ2-1
length: 14
CDR3: CASSGLAGGHEQFF

V: TRBV6-2/TRBV6-3
J: TRBJ2-7
length: 16
CDR3: CASSYYRRGTPYEQYF

V: TRBV9
J: TRBJ2-7
length: 14
CDR3: CASSVEQGSYEQYF

V: TRBV7-8
J: TRBJ2-1
length: 17
CDR3: CASSLGPSGIGDNEQFF

V: TRBV5-1
J: TRBJ2-5
length: 16
CDR3: CASSPNGGLNLETQYF

V: TRBV19
J: TRBJ1-5
length: 14
CDR3: CASSMRPGHQPQHF

V: TRBV7-2
J: TRBJ2-7
length: 13
CDR3: CASSSSVVGGPYF

V: TRBV7-6
J: TRBJ2-5
length: 15
CDR3: CASSLGAGVQETQYF

V: TRBV28
J: TRBJ1-3
length: 12
CDR3: CASSLYGNTIYF

V: TRBV6-5
J: TRBJ1-1
length: 15
CDR3: CASSYSFAQGTGAFF

V: TRBV15
J: TRBJ2-1
length: 15
CDR3: CATSTLAGEENEQFF

V: TRBV27
J: TRBJ1-2
length: 13
CDR3: CASSLGSLYGYTF

V: TRBV7-9
J: TRBJ1-3
length: 15
CDR3: CATASPGGFGNTIYF

V: TRBV2
J: TRBJ1-2
length: 13
CDR3: CASRTGASYGYTF